This T cell receptor beta chain is drawn from a study of CD8 T cells in Susac syndrome. This clonotype was observed once. V shed 4 bases and J 9 bases; nucleotides not matched to a gene: 8. The CDR3 has 17 amino acids. The germline CDR1 and CDR2 sequences are KGHDR and SFDVKD. The multiple sclerosis control group consisted of treatment-naive patients whose relapsing-remitting disease, which was either stable or active, fulfilled revised McDonald criteria. CD8+ and CD4+ T cells were negatively isolated; TEMRA cells were FACS-enriched. Random-hexamer reverse transcription was applied to roughly 0.5 to 1 ug RNA. An immunoSEQ multiplex PCR amplified TCR beta CDR3 over 54 Vbeta and 13 Jbeta. TCRdb re-derived calls from the immunoSEQ multiplex PCR reads in MiXCR, one entry per CDR3 protein. The sample lists about 300,000 distinct CDR3 sequences, about 91% seen once, with approximately 0.18% in the top ten.

Source material: CD8+ T cells from PBMCs. The V call is TRBV24-1, the J call TRBJ2-1; the match to TRBD2 covers 16 bases. The TCR comes from a human donor with multiple sclerosis. The CDR3 spells CATSDQGLAGGSGEQFF. DNA for the CDR3: TGTGCCACCAGTGACCAGGGACTAGCGGGGGGGTCGGGTGAGCAGTTCTTC.